One and the same sample provided the 28 T cell receptor beta chains below, sequenced in a study of blood T cell repertoires in COVID-19. Sequencing was performed with immunoSEQ multiplex PCR; in TCRdb, only in-frame clones are kept and a portion is missing. In the table there are about 43,000 clones, around 86% of which are singletons. Sequencing was performed on peripheral blood. These receptors were collected from a man in his 60s with active COVID-19.

The gene calls are TRBV4-3 and TRBJ2-7; D is perhaps TRBD2 (6 bases). This CDR3 has 15 residues. The germline V gene has CDR1 LGHNA and CDR2 YSLEER. Trimming took off 1 base at V and 0 bases at J, with 10 bases between the two ends. The CDR3 DNA is TGCGCCAGCAGCCAAGGCGGCGGGAACTCCTACGAGCAGTACTTC. It yields the protein CASSQGGGNSYEQYF.

The rearrangement links TRBV12-5 to TRBJ2-1; a weak D match, TRBD1 (6 bases). Germline V gene sequence: CDR1 LGHNT, CDR2 FRNRAP. V shed 1 base and J shed 3 bases, with 13 bases lying between them. The CDR3 consists of 16 residues. The chain's CDR3 is CASGLGTRDIYNEQFF. CDR3 DNA sequence: TGTGCTAGTGGTTTGGGGACCCGGGACATCTACAATGAGCAGTTCTTC.

In this sample, this clone turned up once. The V gene is TRBV10-2, the J gene TRBJ2-2; D gene unclear. CDR1 is WSHSY and CDR2 is SAAADI in the germline V gene. The length of the CDR3 is 10 residues. Trimming shortened V by 5 bases and J by 8 bases, and 3 bases separated the two germline ends. Here the CDR3 reads CASSSGELFF. CDR3 coding DNA: TGCGCCAGCAGTTCGGGGGAGCTGTTTTTT.

V is TRBV9 and J is TRBJ1-2; 7 nucleotides align to TRBD1. Germline V gene data show CDR1 as SGDLS and CDR2 as YYNGEE. There are 11 residues in the CDR3. The V gene end was trimmed by 5 bases and the J gene end by 5 bases; junction bases not matched to a gene: 0. The DNA of the CDR3 is TGTGCCAGCAGGACAGGGTATGGCTACACCTTC. Its protein is CASRTGYGYTF. The whole variable domain, filled in from reference TRBV9 and TRBJ1-2, reads DSGVTQTPKHLITATGQRVTLRCSPRSGDLSVYWYQQSLDQGLQFLIQYYNGEERAKGNILERFSAQQFPDLHSELNLSSLELGDSALYFCASRTGYGYTFGSGTRLTVV.

The chain joins TRBV28 to TRBJ2-7; perhaps TRBD2 as D (5 bases). CDR1 and CDR2 (germline): MDHEN, SYDVKM. Trimming removed 6 bases at V and 2 bases at J, with 11 bases between. The CDR3 runs 13 residues. CDR3 sequence (DNA): TGTGCCAGCAGCCGAGGGAATACCTACGAGCAGTACTTC. Encoded protein: CASSRGNTYEQYF.

A single count supports this clone. V gene TRBV6-2 or TRBV6-3 combines with J gene TRBJ2-7; 8 bases line up with TRBD2. Germline V gives CDR1 MNHEY, CDR2 SVGEGT. The CDR3 extends over 13 amino acids. The trim removed 3 bases at V and 6 bases at J, leaving 4 bases unmatched. CDR3 amino acids: CASSYTGTSEQYF. CDR3 sequence (DNA): TGTGCCAGCAGTTATACGGGGACTAGCGAGCAGTACTTC.

The chain combines TRBV29-1 with TRBJ2-5; D may be TRBD2 (5 bases). The length of the CDR3 is 15 residues. Germline V CDR1 and CDR2: SQVTM, ANQGSEA. Deletions cut 5 bases from V and 1 base from J, with 17 bases between. CDR3 coding DNA: TGCAGCGTTTCGTCCAATGGAGGACTCCAAGAGACCCAGTACTTC. This codes for CSVSSNGGLQETQYF.

CDR3 nucleotide sequence: TGTGCCAGCAGTGAATCCCGGGACAAGAACTCTGGGGCCAACGTCCTGACTTTC. This encodes CASSESRDKNSGANVLTF. V is TRBV25-1 and J is TRBJ2-6, with D possibly TRBD1 on 6 matching bases. The germline V and J ends were trimmed by 1 base and 0 bases, with 13 bases remaining between them. CDR1 is MGHDK and CDR2 is SYGVNS in the germline V gene. The CDR3 runs to 18 residues.

On this clone: Within the sample, other DNA sequences also encode this same CDR3. V is TRBV7-3 and J is TRBJ1-3; 9 nucleotides agree with TRBD1. The CDR3 is made up of 15 amino acids. Germline-derived CDR1 and CDR2 are SGHTA and FQGTGA. J was trimmed by 1 base and V by 2 bases; bases with no gene match: 0. In DNA form, the CDR3 reads TGTGCCAGCAGCTTAGGACAGGGGTCTGGAAACACCATATATTTT. Its protein is CASSLGQGSGNTIYF.

The chain has TRBV6-5 and TRBJ2-2, with D possibly TRBD1 on 5 matching bases. This CDR3 has 14 residues. The V and J ends lost 8 bases and 2 bases respectively, with 12 bases between them. Germline CDR1 MNHEY, CDR2 SVGAGI. The CDR3 DNA sequence: TGTGCCAGCTCCCGCAGGGCAAACACCGGGGAGCTGTTTTTT. Its translation is CASSRRANTGELFF.

The chain links TRBV5-1 to TRBJ2-7, with D perhaps TRBD2 (6 bases). The CDR3 has 15 amino acids. From germline, CDR1 is SGHRS and CDR2 YFSETQ. Trimming cost V 4 bases and J 5 bases, with 19 bases left between them. CDR3 DNA: TGCGCCAGCAGCCCACCGACGACTAGGTTTGACGAGCAGTACTTC. Its protein is CASSPPTTRFDEQYF.

This chain joins TRBV14 and TRBJ2-1; D remains unclear. Germline-derived CDR1 and CDR2 are SGHDN and FVKESK. Trimming stripped 4 bases from V and 4 bases from J, with 11 bases between. The CDR3 length is 14 residues. CDR3 in DNA: TGTGCCAGCAGCCCGATCGGTCTTTACAATGAGCAGTTCTTC. Its protein product is CASSPIGLYNEQFF.

The V call is TRBV5-6, the J call TRBJ2-7, with 13 bases fitting TRBD2. CDR3 length equals 15 residues. J was trimmed by 6 bases and V by 1 base; bases with no gene match: 4. CDR1 and CDR2 (germline): SGHDT, YYEEEE. This CDR3 is CASSLSGTSGTEQYF. Here the CDR3 DNA reads TGTGCCAGCAGCTTGTCCGGGACTAGCGGGACCGAGCAGTACTTC.

This clone was detected only a few times. The chain combines TRBV18 with TRBJ2-3; 7 nucleotides line up with TRBD2. This CDR3 contains 16 residues. Germline values: CDR1 KGHSH, CDR2 LQKENI. V lost 3 bases, J lost 0 bases, and 6 bases stayed unmatched. The CDR3 protein is CASSPSSGPSTDTQYF. The CDR3 DNA reads as TGTGCCAGCTCACCCTCTAGCGGTCCTAGCACAGATACGCAGTATTTT.

This chain connects TRBV11-1 to TRBJ2-5; TRBD1 matches 7 bases. CDR3 length: 15 residues. J gave up 1 base and V 5 bases, and 7 bases lay outside the gene matches. In germline, CDR1 is SGHAT, CDR2 FQDESV (reference sequence). DNA for the CDR3: TGTGCCAGCAGCCGAAGGGGACAGTCCCAAGAGACCCAGTACTTC. It specifies CASSRRGQSQETQYF.

V is TRBV7-2 and J is TRBJ2-3, with 9 bases lining up with TRBD1. The J segment lost 5 bases and the V segment lost 5 bases, leaving 5 bases of the junction unmatched. CDR3 length: 14 residues. Germline CDR1 is SGHTA and CDR2 is FQGNSA. CDR3 residues: CASSRDRGGDTQYF. CDR3 bases: TGTGCCAGCAGCCGCGACAGGGGGGGAGATACGCAGTATTTT. The full variable domain, in which reference TRBV7-2 and TRBJ2-3 provide the parts outside the CDR3, is GAGVSQSPSNKVTEKGKDVELRCDPISGHTALYWYRQSLGQGLEFLIYFQGNSAPDKSGLPSDRFSAERTGGSVSTLTIQRTQQEDSAVYLCASSRDRGGDTQYFGPGTRLTVL.

CDR3 sequence reads: CASSQDGAGDGNEQFF. DNA of the CDR3: TGTGCCAGCAGCCAAGATGGGGCAGGGGATGGAAATGAGCAGTTCTTC. The gene calls are TRBV4-2 and TRBJ2-1; D is perhaps TRBD1 (6 bases). The CDR3 has 16 amino acids. V was cut by 0 bases and J by 7 bases, with 16 bases left in between. Germline V gene sequence: CDR1 LGHNA, CDR2 YNFKEQ.

The J gene is TRBJ2-7, the V gene TRBV18, with TRBD2 matching 7 bases. With V trimmed by 2 bases and J by 3 bases, 4 bases remained unmatched. The V gene's germline CDR1 is KGHSH and CDR2 LQKENI. There are 14 residues in the CDR3. The CDR3 DNA reads as TGTGCCAGCTCACCAGGAAGCGGGGACTACGAGCAGTACTTC. This encodes CASSPGSGDYEQYF.

The chain carries TRBV6-5 and TRBJ2-3; the match to TRBD2 covers 9 bases. From germline, CDR1 is MNHEY and CDR2 SVGAGI. V gave up 2 bases and J gave up 5 bases; unmatched junction bases: 5. This CDR3 comprises 15 residues. The DNA of the CDR3 is TGTGCCAGCAGTTACGGCGGGAGGGCCTTAGATACGCAGTATTTT. This translates into CASSYGGRALDTQYF.

The chain recombines TRBV7-2 with TRBJ2-3, with D maybe TRBD1 (7 bases). The CDR3 length is 16 residues. The germline CDR1 and CDR2 sequences are SGHTA and FQGNSA. V was cut by 2 bases and J by 1 base, with 13 bases left in between. As DNA, the CDR3 is TGTGCCAGCAGCTTACAGGGGGGACCTGGCACAGATACGCAGTATTTT. Protein: CASSLQGGPGTDTQYF.

The rearrangement joins TRBV11-3 to TRBJ2-2; 8 nucleotides line up with TRBD1. The length of the CDR3 is 16 residues. The V and J ends lost 1 base and 4 bases, in that order; junction bases with no gene match: 5. In germline, CDR1 is SGHNT, CDR2 YENEEA. CDR3 sequence: CASSLGPGGPTGELFF. In nucleotides, the CDR3 is TGTGCCAGCAGCTTAGGGCCAGGGGGCCCCACCGGGGAGCTGTTTTTT.

The genes are TRBV5-1 and TRBJ2-2; D might be TRBD2 (6 bases). This CDR3 has 16 amino acids. The germline V gene encodes CDR1 SGHRS and CDR2 YFSETQ. V lost 3 bases to trimming and J lost 4 bases, with 16 bases between them. Here the CDR3 reads CASSSRASASTGELFF. CDR3 bases: TGCGCCAGCAGCTCGCGGGCTAGCGCTTCCACCGGGGAGCTGTTTTTT.

The chain links TRBV5-1 to TRBJ2-4; 10 nucleotides align to TRBD2. Per the germline V gene, CDR1 is SGHRS and CDR2 is YFSETQ. V gave up 5 bases and J gave up 8 bases; unmatched junction bases: 7. The CDR3 runs to 14 residues. In DNA, the CDR3 is TGCGCCAGCAGTCAAGCGGGAGGGGACGACATTCAGTACTTC. It is translated as CASSQAGGDDIQYF.

The chain couples TRBV5-1 to TRBJ2-1, with TRBD2 matching 8 bases. V lost 4 bases and J lost 2; bases outside the gene matches: 8. Germline-derived CDR1 and CDR2 are SGHRS and YFSETQ. CDR3 length: 16 residues. The CDR3 DNA reads as TGCGCCAGCAGCGACACTAGCGGCCTGACCTACAATGAGCAGTTCTTC. Translated: CASSDTSGLTYNEQFF.

The chain carries TRBV10-3 and TRBJ2-7; the match to TRBD1 covers 9 bases. The CDR3 extends over 15 amino acids. The germline V gene has CDR1 ENHRY and CDR2 SYGVKD. Trimming at V came to 6 bases and at J to 1 base, leaving 7 bases not matched to a gene. The CDR3 coding sequence is TGTGCCATCAGCCTACGGGACAGGGTGTCCTACGAGCAGTACTTC. Residues: CAISLRDRVSYEQYF.

The chain links TRBV7-2 to TRBJ2-1, with D unresolved. Germline values: CDR1 SGHTA, CDR2 FQGNSA. V lost 4 bases and J 0 bases, leaving 7 bases between the germline ends. The CDR3 contains 14 residues. In DNA form, the CDR3 reads TGTGCCAGCAGCTCCATGAGCTCCTACAATGAGCAGTTCTTC. Translated: CASSSMSSYNEQFF.

This chain links TRBV7-9 with TRBJ2-7; D is perhaps TRBD2 (6 bases). The CDR3 has 12 residues. Trimming left V 4 bases short and J 2 bases short, with 6 bases between. Looked up from germline, CDR1 is SEHNR and CDR2 is FQNEAQ (reference sequence). Written as DNA, the CDR3 is TGTGCCAGCAGCTGGGGGGCCTACGAGCAGTACTTC. Amino acid sequence: CASSWGAYEQYF.

V and J are TRBV19 and TRBJ2-5, with 11 bases fitting TRBD2. Trimming removed 4 bases from V and 4 bases from J; junction bases left unmatched: 2. CDR3 length equals 14 residues. Looked up from germline, CDR1 is LNHDA and CDR2 is SQIVND (reference sequence). Written as DNA, the CDR3 is TGTGCCAGTAGTACACTAGCGGGAGCAGAGACCCAGTACTTC. It is translated as CASSTLAGAETQYF.